This T cell receptor (beta chain) is drawn from a study of CD8 T cells in Susac syndrome. Germline assignment: CDR1 LGHNT and CDR2 FRNRAP. The CDR3 runs to 13 residues. The V and J ends lost 1 base and 2 bases respectively, with 5 bases between them. Random hexamers primed reverse transcription of about 0.5 to 1 ug RNA. TCRdb reprocessed the immunoSEQ multiplex PCR reads via MiXCR and lists one record per CDR3 protein. The sample carries 250,000 or so distinct CDR3 sequences, roughly 95% recorded once. The chain joins TRBV12-5 to TRBJ1-2; the D gene is possibly TRBD1 (5 bases). The sample consisted of CD4+ T cells from PBMCs. This TCR came from a human donor with multiple sclerosis. This CDR3 reads CASGLGQNYGYTF. As DNA, the CDR3 is TGTGCTAGTGGTTTGGGACAGAACTATGGCTACACCTTC.